One sample yielded the 30 T cell receptor beta chains listed below, sequenced in a study of cytomegalovirus exposure and HLA in healthy donors. Measured with immunoSEQ multiplex PCR; TCRdb has only the in-frame clones, and not every one. The sample includes around 160,000 clones, 91% of them seen just once. Sample: PBMCs. The receptors originated from a woman between 18 and 29 years old in good health and CMV-seropositive.

The rearrangement uses TRBV29-1 and TRBJ2-2, with TRBD2 as a possible D gene (6 bases). The CDR3 is 14 residues long. The germline V gene encodes CDR1 SQVTM and CDR2 ANQGSEA. V was trimmed by 3 bases and J by 5 bases, leaving 13 bases between them. CDR3 sequence reads: CSVEFGSGTGELFF. CDR3 sequence (DNA): TGCAGCGTTGAGTTCGGGAGTGGAACCGGGGAGCTGTTTTTT.

The gene calls are TRBV2 and TRBJ2-2; 9 nucleotides align to TRBD1. This CDR3 is 15 amino acids long. V gave up 6 bases and J gave up 6 bases; unmatched junction bases: 8. CDR1 is SNHLY, CDR2 FYNNEI, per germline. CDR3 sequence (DNA): TGTGCCAGCAGGCGGACAGGGGATGAGTCCGGGGAGCTGTTTTTT. It translates to CASRRTGDESGELFF.

This clone was picked up a small number of times. Here the CDR3 DNA reads TGTGCCAGCAGTGAGATGACGGAGGACAGCACAGATACGCAGTATTTT. As protein: CASSEMTEDSTDTQYF. J is TRBJ2-3 and V is TRBV2; TRBD2 is a possible D gene (5 bases). Germline CDR1 reads SNHLY; CDR2 reads FYNNEI. V lost 3 bases, J lost 0 bases, and 13 bases lay in between. The CDR3 has 16 residues.

This chain uses TRBV15 with TRBJ2-4; 8 nucleotides agree with TRBD2. The CDR3 extends over 15 amino acids. V was pared by 2 bases and J by 8 bases, with 8 bases of the junction left unmatched. The germline gives CDR1 LNHNV, CDR2 YYDKDF (reference sequence). CDR3: CATSRLGGARDIQYF. In nucleotides, the CDR3 is TGTGCCACCAGCAGACTCGGGGGGGCGCGGGACATTCAGTACTTC.

The CDR3 sequence is CASSAQGTDTQYF. The CDR3 DNA reads TGTGCCAGTAGTGCTCAGGGGACAGATACGCAGTATTTT. The chain links TRBV19 to TRBJ2-3, with D possibly being TRBD1 (6 bases). V was pared by 5 bases and J by 3 bases, with 9 bases between. Germline V gives CDR1 LNHDA, CDR2 SQIVND (reference sequence). The CDR3 loop spans 13 amino acids.

The chain links TRBV1 to TRBJ2-7; the table names TRBD2, a call not compared with the DNA. TRBV1 is reported as a pseudogene. The CDR3 contains 16 residues. DNA for the CDR3: TGCACCAGCAGCCAGGTGAAGACTAGCGAATCCTACGAGCAGTACTTC. Its protein is CTSSQVKTSESYEQYF.

A single count supports this clone. The chain joins TRBV10-3 to TRBJ2-3; 7 nucleotides agree with TRBD2. With V trimmed by 4 bases and J by 5 bases, 3 bases remained unmatched. This CDR3 is 13 amino acids long. Germline V gene data show CDR1 as ENHRY and CDR2 as SYGVKD. Written as DNA, the CDR3 is TGTGCCATCAGTGCGTCTAGCGGAGATACGCAGTATTTT. It codes for CAISASSGDTQYF.

CDR3 coding DNA: TGTGCCAGCAGTCCTCGAGGGGGACAGGGTCAGAACTACTATGGCTACACCTTC. It specifies CASSPRGGQGQNYYGYTF. The chain uses TRBV6-4 and TRBJ1-2, with 9 bases matching TRBD1. Trimming removed 5 bases from V and 3 bases from J; junction bases left unmatched: 16. This CDR3 comprises 18 residues. Looked up from germline, CDR1 is MRHNA and CDR2 is SNTAGT.

The V gene is TRBV6-1, the J gene TRBJ2-1, with 11 bases aligning to TRBD2. From germline, CDR1 is MNHNS and CDR2 SASEGT. The CDR3 is 15 amino acids. Trimming at V came to 5 bases and at J to 4 bases, leaving 4 bases not matched to a gene. The CDR3 sequence: CASSLSSGGYNEQFF. The CDR3 nucleotides read TGTGCCAGCAGTTTGTCTAGCGGGGGGTACAATGAGCAGTTCTTC.

This clone was observed a single time. The chain employs TRBV19 and TRBJ1-5, with D possibly being TRBD1 (6 bases). The germline V gene encodes CDR1 LNHDA and CDR2 SQIVND (reference sequence). The V and J ends lost 5 bases and 9 bases respectively, with 17 bases between them. The CDR3 extends over 14 amino acids. In DNA form, the CDR3 reads TGTGCCAGTAGTTTACAGCGGGGGGCATGGCCCCAGCATTTT. It is translated as CASSLQRGAWPQHF.

This clone turned up a few times. This chain connects TRBV19 to TRBJ1-2; TRBD1 agrees at 7 bases. The CDR3 sequence is 15 residues long. Germline V gene lookup returns CDR1 LNHDA and CDR2 SQIVND (reference sequence). The trim removed 6 bases at V and 5 bases at J, leaving 12 bases unmatched. CDR3 bases: TGTGCCAGTAGCCCTACGTCGACAGGGTGGTATGGCTACACCTTC. Residues: CASSPTSTGWYGYTF.

CDR3 coding DNA: TGTGCCAGTAACCCCACCCTATGGAACACCGGGGAGCTGTTTTTT. Translation gives CASNPTLWNTGELFF. The chain combines TRBV19 with TRBJ2-2; no clear D gene. The CDR3 has 15 residues. V lost 7 bases and J 1 base, leaving 13 bases between the germline ends. Germline CDR1 LNHDA, CDR2 SQIVND (reference sequence).

CDR3 coding DNA: TGTGCCAGTAGTATAGAGGGAGCCTACAATGAGCAGTTCTTC. The encoded protein is CASSIEGAYNEQFF. The chain uses TRBV19 and TRBJ2-1, with D perhaps matching TRBD2 (5 bases). CDR3 length equals 14 residues. The germline CDR1 and CDR2 sequences are LNHDA and SQIVND (reference sequence). V lost 0 bases and J lost 2, with 5 bases in between. Full variable domain (outside the CDR3, taken from reference TRBV19 and TRBJ2-1): DGGITQSPKYLFRKEGQNVTLSCEQNLNHDAMYWYRQDPGQGLRLIYYSQIVNDFQKGDIAEGYSVSREKKESFPLTVTSAQKNPTAFYLCASSIEGAYNEQFFGPGTRLTVL.

The CDR3 protein is CASSLGQFYGYTF. As DNA, the CDR3 is TGTGCCAGCAGTTTAGGACAGTTCTATGGCTACACCTTC. The chain uses TRBV6-5 and TRBJ1-2; D possibly corresponds to TRBD1 (6 bases). The CDR3 length is 13 residues. V lost 4 bases, J lost 4 bases, and 10 bases lay in between. Germline-derived CDR1 and CDR2 are MNHEY and SVGAGI.

DNA for the CDR3: TGTGCCAGCGGGATCAGGGAGGGCGAAAAACTGTTTTTT. Protein: CASGIREGEKLFF. V gene TRBV9 combines with J gene TRBJ1-4, with a possible D match to TRBD1 (5 bases). Germline V gives CDR1 SGDLS, CDR2 YYNGEE. V was pared by 7 bases and J by 8 bases, with 15 bases between. There are 13 residues in the CDR3.

Here the CDR3 DNA reads TGTGCCAGCAGCTTAGCTGGTTGGGGGCTAGCGGACACAGATACGCAGTATTTT. This encodes CASSLAGWGLADTDTQYF. The chain joins TRBV11-3 to TRBJ2-3; the D gene is possibly TRBD2 (7 bases). Germline lookup yields CDR1 SGHNT and CDR2 YENEEA. The CDR3 contains 18 residues. Trimming left V 1 base short and J 2 bases short, with 19 bases between.

DNA of the CDR3: TGCGCCAGCAGCCAAGACAAGCGGGGGGGCGCCTACAATGAGCAGTTCTTC. Residues: CASSQDKRGGAYNEQFF. The rearrangement joins TRBV4-1 to TRBJ2-1; TRBD2 matches at 10 bases. The germline gives CDR1 MGHRA, CDR2 YSYEKL. After removal of 0 bases from V and 2 bases from J, the junction contained 4 bases not matched to a gene. CDR3 length: 17 amino acids.

J is TRBJ2-7 and V is TRBV6-1; 8 bases fit TRBD1. V dropped 7 bases and J dropped 6; count of bases not matched to a gene: 11. This CDR3 is 14 amino acids long. CDR1 and CDR2 from the germline V gene are MNHNS and SASEGT. CDR3 protein: CASKEDAGGREQYF. CDR3 sequence (DNA): TGTGCCAGCAAAGAAGACGCAGGGGGCCGCGAGCAGTACTTC.

V usage is TRBV4-1 and J usage is TRBJ2-2; 7 positions match TRBD2. The length of the CDR3 is 15 residues. Germline CDR1 MGHRA, CDR2 YSYEKL. J gave up 2 bases and V 5 bases, and 5 bases lay outside the gene matches. This chain's CDR3 is CASSNWGGNTGELFF. In DNA, the CDR3 is TGCGCCAGCAGCAACTGGGGGGGTAACACCGGGGAGCTGTTTTTT.

The chain employs TRBV19 and TRBJ2-2, with D maybe TRBD2 (5 bases). Germline lookup yields CDR1 LNHDA and CDR2 SQIVND (reference sequence). CDR3 length: 15 amino acids. V gave up 6 bases and J gave up 3 bases, with 14 bases separating them. CDR3 in DNA: TGTGCCAGTAGGACGAGGGAGTTCGACACCGGGGAGCTGTTTTTT. This translates into CASRTREFDTGELFF.

The chain carries TRBV30 and TRBJ1-1; no firm D call. The germline CDR1 and CDR2 sequences are GTSNPN and SVGIG (reference sequence). V dropped 2 bases and J dropped 3 bases, with 10 bases sitting between them. CDR3 length: 13 residues. The CDR3 reads CAWSRVRDTEAFF. The CDR3 DNA sequence: TGTGCCTGGAGTCGAGTCCGGGACACTGAAGCTTTCTTT.

V gene TRBV2 combines with J gene TRBJ2-1; 8 bases line up with TRBD2. From germline, CDR1 is SNHLY and CDR2 FYNNEI. V was clipped by 10 bases and J by 4 bases; unmatched bases: 24. The CDR3 contains 19 residues. Here the CDR3 reads CATLVPSRDRLAGYNEQFF. CDR3 in DNA: TGTGCCACCCTCGTCCCCAGCAGAGACCGGCTAGCGGGTTACAATGAGCAGTTCTTC.

The CDR3 nucleotides read TGTGCCAGCAGTTTACAGCGGGATACGCAGTATTTT. Protein: CASSLQRDTQYF. The V gene is TRBV6-5, the J gene TRBJ2-3, with a weak D call TRBD2 (5 bases). CDR1 MNHEY and CDR2 SVGAGI come from the germline V gene. With 4 bases removed from V and 6 bases from J, the gap between germline ends came to 8 bases. CDR3 size: 12 residues.

The chain recombines TRBV2 with TRBJ2-3, with 8 positions matching TRBD2. V was clipped by 6 bases and J by 3 bases; unmatched bases: 5. CDR1 is SNHLY, CDR2 FYNNEI, per germline. The CDR3 sequence is 14 residues long. The CDR3 DNA reads as TGTGCCAGCAGGGGCACTAGCGGTACAGATACGCAGTATTTT. Protein: CASRGTSGTDTQYF.

J is TRBJ2-1 and V is TRBV5-1, with 12 bases matching TRBD2. The V segment lost 1 base and the J segment 0 bases; nucleotides outside the gene matches: 5. This CDR3 is 18 amino acids long. CDR1 and CDR2 from the germline V gene are SGHRS and YFSETQ. In DNA, the CDR3 is TGCGCCAGCAGCTTGAGGACTAGCGGGGCCAGCTCCTACAATGAGCAGTTCTTC. Residues: CASSLRTSGASSYNEQFF.

This sequence joins TRBV18 and TRBJ1-1; no definite D call. Germline V gives CDR1 KGHSH, CDR2 LQKENI. V was trimmed by 5 bases and J by 3 bases, leaving 10 bases between them. This CDR3 region has 13 residues. CDR3 nucleotide sequence: TGTGCCAGCTCAGCAAGCCGGGACACTGAAGCTTTCTTT. It yields the protein CASSASRDTEAFF. The full variable domain, completed using reference TRBV18 and TRBJ1-1, is NAGVMQNPRHLVRRRGQEARLRCSPMKGHSHVYWYRQLPEEGLKFMVYLQKENIIDESGMPKERFSAEFPKEGPSILRIQQVVRGDSAAYFCASSASRDTEAFFGQGTRLTVV.

The chain combines TRBV13 with TRBJ2-7; 8 bases are a match to TRBD2. The ends lost 6 bases at V and 5 bases at J; junction bases unmatched: 12. From germline, CDR1 is PRHDT and CDR2 FYEKMQ (reference sequence). The CDR3 totals 15 residues. This CDR3 is CASSSLTSVVNEQYF. CDR3 nucleotides: TGTGCCAGCAGTTCCCTGACTAGCGTGGTTAACGAGCAGTACTTC.

V usage is TRBV6-6 and J usage is TRBJ2-3; 11 nucleotides line up with TRBD2. This CDR3 spans 16 amino acids. The junction had 7 bases not matched to a gene; V was cut back by 5 bases and J by 3 bases. CDR1 and CDR2 from the germline V gene are MNHNY and SVGAGI (reference sequence). The CDR3 is CASSKLAGGITDTQYF. As DNA, the CDR3 is TGTGCCAGCAGTAAGCTAGCGGGGGGTATTACAGATACGCAGTATTTT.

This clone was counted a few times. This CDR3 is CSVDQRAGDGYTF. DNA of the CDR3: TGCAGCGTAGATCAGAGAGCCGGGGATGGCTACACCTTC. This rearrangement joins TRBV29-1 to TRBJ1-2; D is unresolved. The CDR3 spans 13 residues. CDR1 is SQVTM, CDR2 ANQGSEA, per germline. V lost 6 bases and J lost 6, with 17 bases in between.

The chain employs TRBV7-9 and TRBJ1-2; unclear D gene. CDR1 is SEHNR, CDR2 FQNEAQ, per germline (reference sequence). V was shortened by 5 bases and J by 1 base, with 17 bases between the two germline ends. This CDR3 has 16 residues. The CDR3 DNA is TGTGCCAGCAGCATGGGCAGACACGACCATAACTATGGCTACACCTTC. The encoded protein is CASSMGRHDHNYGYTF.